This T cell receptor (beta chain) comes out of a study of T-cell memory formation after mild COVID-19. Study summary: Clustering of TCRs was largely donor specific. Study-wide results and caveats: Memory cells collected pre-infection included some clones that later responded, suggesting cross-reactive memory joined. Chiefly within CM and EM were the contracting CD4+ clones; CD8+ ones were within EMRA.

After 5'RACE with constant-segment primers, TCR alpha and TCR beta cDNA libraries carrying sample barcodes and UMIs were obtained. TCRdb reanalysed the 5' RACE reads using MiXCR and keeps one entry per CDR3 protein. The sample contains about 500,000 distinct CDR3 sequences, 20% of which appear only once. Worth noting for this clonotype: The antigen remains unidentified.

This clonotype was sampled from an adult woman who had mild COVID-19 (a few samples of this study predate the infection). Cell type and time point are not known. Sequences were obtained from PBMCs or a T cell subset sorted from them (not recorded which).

The CDR3 DNA follows: TGTGCCAGCAGTGAAGGGTTGGGTTTGGGACAGGGCACAGATACGCAGTATTTT. It yields the protein CASSEGLGLGQGTDTQYF. The chain carries TRBV25-1 and TRBJ2-3, with 8 bases aligning to TRBD1. CDR3 length: 18 residues. The V and J ends lost 2 bases and 1 base, in that order; junction bases with no gene match: 11. Per germline, CDR1 MGHDK and CDR2 SYGVNS.